This T cell receptor (beta chain) was documented in a study of cytomegalovirus exposure and HLA in healthy donors. This clone was detected only a few times. The PCR contained 60 Vbeta and 13 Jbeta primers. The repertoire was sequenced with immunoSEQ multiplex PCR; TCRdb's copy has only in-frame clones and lacks some. The sample includes about 98,000 clones, 60% to 80% seen only once; the top ten take 1.2%. Trimming took off 5 bases at V and 7 bases at J, with 12 bases between the two ends. The CDR3 is 13 amino acids. Germline lookup yields CDR1 MNHEY and CDR2 SVGAGI. The source material was PBMCs. This sequence joins TRBV6-5 and TRBJ1-5; D gene ambiguous. The TCR sequence derives from a female donor in good health and CMV-seronegative. In DNA, the CDR3 is TGTGCCAGCAGTGTGACTAGAGACCAGCCCCAGCATTTT. Its protein product is CASSVTRDQPQHF.